This T cell receptor (beta chain) originates from a study of metastatic and nonmetastatic thyroid tumors. All patients reached thyroid surgery having received no treatment beforehand. The CDR3 runs 13 residues. Between the trimmed V and J ends, which lost 4 bases and 7 bases, there was a span of 11 bases. Germline CDR1 is SGDLS and CDR2 is YYNGEE. TCRdb reprocessed the PCR reads using MiXCR. This table holds under 20,000 clones, about 34% found once. This clone was detected ten times or more. The receptor comes from a male donor with papillary thyroid cancer or a benign thyroid nodule (not recorded which). Some clones in this sample may be carry-over from other donors' samples. Input material: tumor tissue. The genes are TRBV9 and TRBJ2-2, with D possibly TRBD1 on 5 matching bases. The CDR3 reads CASSRQGVGELFF. Written as DNA, the CDR3 is TGTGCCAGCAGCCGCCAGGGTGTCGGGGAGCTGTTTTTT.